The clone carrying this T cell receptor (beta chain) occurred many times. What it binds is unknown. The data were obtained in a study of glioma-infiltrating T cells. Broader study findings: Tissue and blood shared very few CDR3 sequences. Gliomas, especially low-grade, showed above-expected tissue-blood divergence; non-neoplastic patients showed below.

The iRepertoire nested amplicon-rescue multiplex PCR amplified TCR alpha and beta CDR3s from RNA. TCRdb re-called the multiplex PCR reads with MiXCR, one entry per CDR3 protein. The sample has tens of thousands of distinct CDR3 sequences, around 42% seen once. The V gene lost 2 bases and the J gene lost 0 bases, with 8 bases spanning the gap. The CDR3 has 15 residues. The sequence was collected from a human donor with low-grade glioma or glioblastoma, undergoing nonglioma brain surgery, or in good health (not recorded which). The material sequenced was glioma tissue, nonneoplastic brain tissue, or PBMCs (not recorded which). V is TRBV12-3 or TRBV12-4 and J is TRBJ1-3; D unclear. The CDR3 is CASSLNKYSGNTIYF. The CDR3 DNA sequence: TGTGCCAGCAGTTTAAACAAGTACTCTGGAAACACCATATATTTT.